This passage covers 19 T cell receptor beta chains from one sample sequenced in a study of T-cell reconstitution after alpha-beta-depleted transplantation in children. Unique molecular identifiers were used to barcode this TCRbeta library. Via MiXCR, TCRdb re-called the PCR reads, giving one row per CDR3 protein. The sample includes under 250,000 distinct CDR3 sequences, around 7% seen only once; the top ten take approximately 6%. This specimen was PBMCs, taken before TCRalphabeta/CD19-depleted stem cell transplant. The receptors derive from a boy younger than 10 with acute lymphoblastic leukemia, due to receive a stem cell transplant.

This clonotype showed up many times. The chain uses TRBV5-1 and TRBJ2-3; D may be TRBD2 (5 bases). The germline V gene encodes CDR1 SGHRS and CDR2 YFSETQ. Trimming removed 0 bases from V and 4 bases from J, with 12 bases in between. This CDR3 contains 15 residues. CDR3 region: CASSLGGSAADTQYF. CDR3 coding DNA: TGCGCCAGCAGCTTGGGTGGGAGCGCGGCAGATACGCAGTATTTT.

J is TRBJ1-6 and V is TRBV4-2; D is perhaps TRBD1 (6 bases). Germline CDR1 reads LGHNA; CDR2 reads YNFKEQ. The CDR3 is made up of 16 amino acids. The germline V and J ends were trimmed by 0 bases and 10 bases, with 16 bases remaining between them. The CDR3 region is CASSQDLAGTSSPLHF. In DNA form, the CDR3 reads TGTGCCAGCAGCCAAGATTTGGCAGGGACAAGCTCACCCCTCCACTTT.

This clonotype was detected ten times or more. The rearrangement joins TRBV4-3 to TRBJ2-3; TRBD2 agrees at 8 bases. Germline trimming cut 3 bases from V and 0 bases from J; bases unmatched to any gene: 5. Germline V gene lookup returns CDR1 LGHNA and CDR2 YSLEER. The CDR3 runs to 16 residues. CDR3 in DNA: TGCGCCAGCAGCCACGCCGGGACTAGAAGCACAGATACGCAGTATTTT. Its protein is CASSHAGTRSTDTQYF.

This clonotype has at least ten counts. This chain uses TRBV21-1 with TRBJ2-1; the D segment call TRBD1 is taken from the table without a DNA check. TRBV21-1 is flagged as a pseudogene. The CDR3 totals 15 residues. The CDR3 DNA is TGTGCCAGCAGCCACCGGGACCTCCGGGGCAATGAGCAGTTCTTC. Its translation is CASSHRDLRGNEQFF.

This clonotype showed up many times. V usage is TRBV29-1 and J usage is TRBJ2-7; D ambiguous. Per the germline V gene, CDR1 is SQVTM and CDR2 is ANQGSEA. V lost 7 bases and J 1 base, leaving 14 bases between the germline ends. This CDR3 region has 13 residues. The CDR3, as DNA: TGCAGCGCCCTCGGCGGTCAATCCTACGAGCAGTACTTC. This gives the protein CSALGGQSYEQYF.

The table lists this clonotype with many counts. This sequence joins TRBV7-2 and TRBJ2-3; D gene uncertain. Between the trimmed V and J ends, which lost 5 bases and 4 bases, there was a span of 7 bases. Germline V CDR1 and CDR2: SGHTA, FQGNSA. The CDR3 runs 12 residues. CDR3 nucleotide sequence: TGTGCCAGCAGCAACCGCGCAGATACGCAGTATTTT. This encodes CASSNRADTQYF.

This clonotype has a count of ten or more. This chain links TRBV20-1 with TRBJ1-2, with TRBD1 as a possible D gene (6 bases). This CDR3 has 13 residues. Germline V lookup: CDR1 DFQATT, CDR2 SNEGSKA (reference sequence). V shed 0 bases and J shed 6 bases, with 11 bases lying between them. CDR3 nucleotide sequence: TGCAGTGCTAGAGACTACAGGGATGATGGCTACACCTTC. Translated: CSARDYRDDGYTF.

This clonotype was detected only a few times. The chain carries TRBV5-4 and TRBJ2-1; 13 bases match TRBD2. Germline V gene lookup returns CDR1 SGHNT and CDR2 YYREEE (reference sequence). This CDR3 is 15 amino acids long. Germline trimming cut 5 bases from V and 7 bases from J; bases unmatched to any gene: 6. Written as DNA, the CDR3 is TGTGCCAGCAGTGGGACTAGCGGGACCCATAATGAGCAGTTCTTC. It translates to CASSGTSGTHNEQFF.

The chain combines TRBV5-1 with TRBJ2-1; 8 nucleotides match TRBD2. Germline V gene data show CDR1 as SGHRS and CDR2 as YFSETQ. V was clipped by 0 bases and J by 3 bases; unmatched bases: 5. The CDR3 extends over 16 amino acids. The CDR3 DNA sequence: TGCGCCAGCAGCTTGGAAGCGGGAGCCTACTACAATGAGCAGTTCTTC. Protein: CASSLEAGAYYNEQFF.

Remarks on this clonotype: The conserved final phenylalanine or tryptophan is absent from the CDR3, which likely points to a read error. The CDR3 sequence: CASRPTGAAHGEQYI. CDR3 nucleotide sequence: TGTGCCAGCAGGCCCACAGGGGCAGCGCACGGCGAGCAGTACATC. The V gene is TRBV12-3 or TRBV12-4, the J gene TRBJ2-7; 7 bases fit TRBD1. J was trimmed by 6 bases and V by 6 bases; bases with no gene match: 14. CDR3 length: 15 residues.

The rearrangement links TRBV3-1 to TRBJ2-2, with TRBD2 matching 13 bases. This CDR3 has 18 residues. V was clipped by 5 bases and J by 4 bases; unmatched bases: 10. CDR1 is LGHDT and CDR2 is YNNKEL in the germline V gene (reference sequence). The DNA for the CDR3 is TGTGCCAGCAGCTACCTACTAGCGGGAGGGCCGGTCACCGGGGAGCTGTTTTTT. The encoded protein is CASSYLLAGGPVTGELFF.

In its sample, this clonotype was seen a few times. The rearrangement links TRBV20-1 to TRBJ2-7; the D gene is possibly TRBD2 (6 bases). This CDR3 spans 17 amino acids. Germline lookup yields CDR1 DFQATT and CDR2 SNEGSKA (reference sequence). Trimming took off 0 bases at V and 3 bases at J, with 21 bases between the two ends. The CDR3 bases are TGCAGTGCTAGAGATCTGGGAACTAGCAGCCCGTACTACGAGCAGTACTTC. Translating gives CSARDLGTSSPYYEQYF.

CDR3 loop: CATSRAPRLAGDGNEQFF. The CDR3 DNA sequence: TGTGCCACCAGCAGAGCCCCGCGACTAGCGGGAGATGGTAATGAGCAGTTCTTC. The J gene is TRBJ2-1, the V gene TRBV15, with 12 bases that match TRBD2. After removal of 1 base from V and 7 bases from J, the junction contained 11 bases not matched to a gene. The CDR3 covers 18 residues. Germline values: CDR1 LNHNV, CDR2 YYDKDF (reference sequence).

There are many counts of this clonotype. This chain links TRBV7-2 with TRBJ2-3, with TRBD1 as a possible D gene (5 bases). The length of the CDR3 is 15 residues. Germline assignment: CDR1 SGHTA and CDR2 FQGNSA. V shed 5 bases and J shed 2 bases, with 14 bases lying between them. This CDR3 reads CASSPAIGVTDTQYF. Written as DNA, the CDR3 is TGTGCCAGCAGCCCCGCTATAGGGGTCACAGATACGCAGTATTTT.

This clonotype was found many times. This rearrangement joins TRBV7-6 to TRBJ2-3; 10 bases fit TRBD2. The length of the CDR3 is 13 residues. The V gene's germline CDR1 is SGHVS and CDR2 FNYEAQ. The ends lost 8 bases at V and 5 bases at J; junction bases unmatched: 4. CDR3 sequence reads: CASRGTSVDTQYF. CDR3 DNA: TGTGCCAGCCGGGGGACTAGCGTAGATACGCAGTATTTT.

This clonotype was recorded many times. The chain employs TRBV27 and TRBJ2-2; no firm D call. V gave up 6 bases and J gave up 2 bases, with 13 bases separating them. The CDR3 spans 15 residues. Germline CDR1 MNHEY, CDR2 SMNVEV (reference sequence). CDR3 protein: CASRRWSANTGELFF. The CDR3, as DNA: TGTGCCAGCAGGCGATGGTCCGCCAACACCGGGGAGCTGTTTTTT.

This clonotype was seen ten or more times. The chain is built from TRBV20-1 and TRBJ2-4; D gene uncertain. The V end was cut by 0 bases, the J end by 6 bases, with 12 bases between. The CDR3 is 14 amino acids. Germline V gene data show CDR1 as DFQATT and CDR2 as SNEGSKA (reference sequence). This CDR3 reads CSARDMGMGNIQYF. In DNA, the CDR3 is TGCAGTGCTAGAGATATGGGAATGGGAAACATTCAGTACTTC.

The chain uses TRBV14 and TRBJ1-6; D might be TRBD1 (5 bases). The CDR3 length is 15 residues. Trimming left V 4 bases short and J 3 bases short, with 10 bases between. Germline V gives CDR1 SGHDN, CDR2 FVKESK. This CDR3 reads CASSLNRRYNSPLHF. CDR3 bases: TGTGCCAGCAGCCTCAACAGGCGCTATAATTCACCCCTCCACTTT.

This clonotype was recorded a few times. The chain is built from TRBV14 and TRBJ2-5; 7 nucleotides line up with TRBD2. The V and J ends lost 4 bases and 4 bases, in that order; junction bases with no gene match: 9. Looked up from germline, CDR1 is SGHDN and CDR2 is FVKESK. The CDR3 runs to 15 residues. This chain's CDR3 is CASSLGRGQGETQYF. The CDR3 coding sequence is TGTGCCAGCAGCCTTGGGAGGGGCCAGGGAGAGACCCAGTACTTC. Combining the CDR3 with reference TRBV14 and TRBJ2-5 gives the whole variable domain EAGVTQFPSHSVIEKGQTVTLRCDPISGHDNLYWYRRVMGKEIKFLLHFVKESKQDESGMPNNRFLAERTGGTYSTLKVQPAELEDSGVYFCASSLGRGQGETQYFGPGTRLLVL.